The 6 T cell receptor beta chains listed next were all sequenced from one sample in a study of blood T cell repertoires in COVID-19. Sequencing used immunoSEQ multiplex PCR; TCRdb keeps in-frame clones, though not all of them. The sample includes about 220,000 clones, around 86% of them seen just once. Material for sequencing was PBMCs or T cells enriched from blood (not recorded which). These receptors all come from a woman aged 40 to 50 with acute COVID-19.

The chain joins TRBV12-3 or TRBV12-4 to TRBJ1-5; a possible D gene is TRBD1 (6 bases). This CDR3 spans 13 amino acids. The germline V and J ends were trimmed by 1 base and 10 bases, with 11 bases remaining between them. In DNA form, the CDR3 reads TGTGCCAGCAGTTTAGGAACAGGGAGACCCCAGCATTTT. This encodes CASSLGTGRPQHF.

The V call is TRBV6-6, the J call TRBJ1-5; 11 bases align to TRBD1. The CDR3 is made up of 17 amino acids. Germline V CDR1 and CDR2: MNHNY, SVGAGI (reference sequence). Trimming removed 5 bases from V and 0 bases from J; junction bases left unmatched: 6. The CDR3 region is CASSPWDRGISNQPQHF. In nucleotides, the CDR3 is TGTGCCAGCAGTCCCTGGGACAGGGGGATTAGCAATCAGCCCCAGCATTTT.

The genes are TRBV3-1 (or the pseudogene TRBV3-2) and TRBJ2-1; D unclear. This CDR3 is built from 12 residues. V was clipped by 6 bases and J by 7 bases, with 10 bases between them. The germline CDR1 and CDR2 sequences are LGHDT and YNNKEL (reference sequence). The CDR3 here is CASSPSRNEQFF. The CDR3 DNA reads as TGTGCCAGCAGTCCCTCTCGTAATGAGCAGTTCTTC.

V and J are TRBV27 and TRBJ1-2, with 9 nucleotides matching TRBD1. Unmatched junction bases numbered 16, after V lost 5 bases and J lost 6 bases. The CDR3 has 17 residues. Germline V gene data show CDR1 as MNHEY and CDR2 as SMNVEV (reference sequence). The CDR3 here is CASSPTIIRDRAHGYTF. In DNA form, the CDR3 reads TGTGCCAGCAGTCCTACGATTATCCGGGACAGGGCTCATGGCTACACCTTC.

The CDR3 DNA reads TGTGCCAGCAGTTCCCAGAACACTGAAGCTTTCTTT. It translates to CASSSQNTEAFF. This chain links TRBV6-6 with TRBJ1-1; D is ambiguous. The V end lost 4 bases, the J end lost 1 base, and 4 bases lay between the germline ends. The CDR3 consists of 12 residues. The germline gives CDR1 MNHNY, CDR2 SVGAGI (reference sequence).

The chain carries TRBV9 and TRBJ1-2; D is possibly TRBD1 (5 bases). The CDR3 sequence is 14 residues long. CDR1 is SGDLS and CDR2 is YYNGEE in the germline V gene. Trimming cost V 0 bases and J 8 bases, with 14 bases left between them. The CDR3 region is CASSVGQGGIGYTF. DNA for the CDR3: TGTGCCAGCAGCGTAGGCCAGGGAGGAATCGGCTACACCTTC.